The present T cell receptor (beta chain) was sequenced within a study of control samples from healthy donors and cancer patients. The CDR3 has 15 amino acids. V trimming: 2 bases; J trimming: 4 bases; junction bases outside the gene matches: 6. Germline lookup yields CDR1 SGHRS and CDR2 YFSETQ. TCRdb's table, derived via immunoSEQ multiplex PCR, lists solely in-frame clones and lacks some. This sample has fewer than 65,000 clones, with about four fifths found just once. This TCR came from an older man in good health. The chain couples TRBV5-1 to TRBJ1-3; 7 positions match TRBD1. Sequenced input: blood. The CDR3 reads CASSFLTGVGNTIYF. CDR3 DNA sequence: TGCGCCAGCAGCTTCCTTACAGGGGTCGGAAACACCATATATTTT.